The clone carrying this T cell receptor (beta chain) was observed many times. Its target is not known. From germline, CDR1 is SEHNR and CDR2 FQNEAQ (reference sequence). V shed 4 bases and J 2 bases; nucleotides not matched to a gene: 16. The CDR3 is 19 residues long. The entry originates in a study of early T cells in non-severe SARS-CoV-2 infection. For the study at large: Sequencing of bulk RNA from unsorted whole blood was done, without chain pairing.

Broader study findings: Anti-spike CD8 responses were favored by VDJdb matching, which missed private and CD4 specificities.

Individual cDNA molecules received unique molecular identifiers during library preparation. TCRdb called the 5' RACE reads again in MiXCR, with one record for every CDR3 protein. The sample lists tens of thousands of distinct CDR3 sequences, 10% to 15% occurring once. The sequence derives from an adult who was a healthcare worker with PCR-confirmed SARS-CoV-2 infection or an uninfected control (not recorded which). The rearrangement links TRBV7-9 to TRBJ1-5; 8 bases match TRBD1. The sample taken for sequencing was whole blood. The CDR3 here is CASSSGGRQGMGRNQPQHF. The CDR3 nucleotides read TGTGCCAGCAGCTCTGGAGGGAGACAGGGGATGGGGCGCAATCAGCCCCAGCATTTT.